Shown below are 20 T cell receptor beta chains from a single sample sequenced in a study of T cell responses to AZD1222 COVID-19 vaccine. Data came from immunoSEQ multiplex PCR; TCRdb stores just in-frame clones and leaves some out. The sample holds about 170,000 clones; around 85% are singletons and the top ten take roughly 0.98%. The sequencing used peripheral blood, collected 28 days after the second AZD1222 dose. Every receptor here comes from an adult who received the AZD1222 COVID-19 vaccine.

The chain joins TRBV11-2 to TRBJ1-2; D gene unclear. V was shortened by 4 bases and J by 2 bases, with 5 bases between the two germline ends. Looked up from germline, CDR1 is SGHAT and CDR2 is FQNNGV. The CDR3 has 12 amino acids. The CDR3 nucleotides are TGTGCCAGCAGCTCATTAAACTATGGCTACACCTTC. It specifies CASSSLNYGYTF.

The V gene is TRBV30, the J gene TRBJ1-5; D may be TRBD1 (5 bases). The CDR3 covers 13 residues. Deletions cut 1 base from V and 3 bases from J, with 7 bases between. The V gene's germline CDR1 is GTSNPN and CDR2 SVGIG (reference sequence). The CDR3 here is CAWSARDNQPQHF. In DNA, the CDR3 is TGTGCCTGGAGTGCCAGGGACAATCAGCCCCAGCATTTT.

This clone turned up a few times. The gene calls are TRBV3-1 (or the pseudogene TRBV3-2) and TRBJ1-2; D not resolved. The ends were cut back, 1 base at V and 2 bases at J, with 5 bases in the middle. Germline lookup yields CDR1 LGHDT and CDR2 YNNKEL (reference sequence). This CDR3 region has 13 residues. CDR3 loop: CASSQGANYGYTF. The CDR3, as DNA: TGTGCCAGCAGCCAAGGAGCGAACTATGGCTACACCTTC.

The chain employs TRBV7-2 and TRBJ2-7; 8 positions match TRBD1. CDR3 length: 16 residues. Germline assignment: CDR1 SGHTA and CDR2 FQGNSA. Trimming at V came to 0 bases and at J to 3 bases, leaving 7 bases not matched to a gene. CDR3 sequence reads: CASSLAAGGLGYEQYF. The CDR3 DNA reads TGTGCCAGCAGCTTAGCGGCAGGGGGCTTAGGCTACGAGCAGTACTTC.

The chain recombines TRBV11-3 with TRBJ2-1; D ambiguous. V was trimmed by 5 bases and J by 0 bases, leaving 8 bases between them. The CDR3 extends over 14 amino acids. The germline gives CDR1 SGHNT, CDR2 YENEEA. CDR3 protein: CASSPQNSYNEQFF. CDR3 bases: TGTGCCAGCAGCCCCCAGAACTCCTACAATGAGCAGTTCTTC.

The chain's CDR3 is CASSHQRGRTDTQYF. CDR3 nucleotides: TGCGCCAGCAGTCACCAGCGGGGGCGCACAGATACGCAGTATTTT. The chain links TRBV23-1 to TRBJ2-3; 8 nucleotides match TRBD2. TRBV23-1 is assigned to the ORF class and has an uncertain function. The CDR3 totals 15 residues. After removal of 3 bases from V and 1 base from J, the junction contained 3 bases not matched to a gene.

This chain connects TRBV10-3 to TRBJ1-6, with 8 bases identical to TRBD1. The CDR3 spans 15 residues. Germline V gives CDR1 ENHRY, CDR2 SYGVKD. The V and J ends lost 10 bases and 6 bases, in that order; junction bases with no gene match: 11. The CDR3 nucleotides are TGTGCCACCATCCCCGACAGGGGCGGTAATTCACCCCTCCACTTT. It codes for CATIPDRGGNSPLHF.

The chain uses TRBV27 and TRBJ2-5; TRBD2 aligns across 7 bases. Germline V gene sequence: CDR1 MNHEY, CDR2 SMNVEV (reference sequence). The CDR3 contains 17 residues. The V segment lost 5 bases and the J segment 4 bases; nucleotides outside the gene matches: 16. CDR3 nucleotide sequence: TGTGCCAGCAGTCCGGGCGGGGACTACGTTGCGCCAGAGACCCAGTACTTC. As protein: CASSPGGDYVAPETQYF.

CDR3 residues: CASSHEQGAGANVLTF. As DNA, the CDR3 is TGCGCCAGCAGCCATGAACAGGGGGCTGGGGCCAACGTCCTGACTTTC. The chain has TRBV4-3 and TRBJ2-6; 8 bases align to TRBD1. The CDR3 contains 16 residues. V dropped 3 bases and J dropped 2; count of bases not matched to a gene: 3. The germline V gene encodes CDR1 LGHNA and CDR2 YSLEER.

This chain uses TRBV6-5 with TRBJ2-7; D unresolved. The CDR3 runs to 14 residues. Germline V gives CDR1 MNHEY, CDR2 SVGAGI. V lost 6 bases and J 2 bases, leaving 14 bases between the germline ends. The CDR3 protein is CASRAFGRAYEQYF. In DNA form, the CDR3 reads TGTGCCAGCAGAGCCTTCGGACGGGCCTACGAGCAGTACTTC.

J is TRBJ2-7 and V is TRBV6-5; 9 nucleotides line up with TRBD1. Germline CDR1 is MNHEY and CDR2 is SVGAGI. CDR3 size: 15 residues. J gave up 4 bases and V 4 bases, and 8 bases lay outside the gene matches. CDR3 sequence reads: CASSSPGQGKYEQYF. In DNA form, the CDR3 reads TGTGCCAGCAGTTCCCCGGGACAGGGAAAGTACGAGCAGTACTTC.

The chain has TRBV4-3 and TRBJ1-2; D unclear. V lost 0 bases, J lost 2 bases, and 16 bases lay in between. CDR3 length: 17 amino acids. CDR1 and CDR2 from the germline V gene are LGHNA and YSLEER. Here the CDR3 DNA reads TGCGCCAGCAGCCAAGATCTAGCAGGTGGCTTCAACTATGGCTACACCTTC. It encodes CASSQDLAGGFNYGYTF.

V gene TRBV4-1 combines with J gene TRBJ1-2; perhaps TRBD1 as D (6 bases). This CDR3 is 15 amino acids long. The germline V gene has CDR1 MGHRA and CDR2 YSYEKL. Deletions cut 4 bases from V and 6 bases from J, with 18 bases between. CDR3 in DNA: TGCGCCAGCAGCCCCAGGACAGACGGTCTGAATGGCTACACCTTC. Translated, it gives CASSPRTDGLNGYTF.

A remark on this clone: Other DNA sequences in this sample translate to the same CDR3. The J gene is TRBJ1-2, the V gene TRBV3-1 (or the pseudogene TRBV3-2); D uncertain. Germline V gives CDR1 LGHDT, CDR2 YNNKEL (reference sequence). V shed 0 bases and J shed 3 bases, with 5 bases lying between them. This CDR3 has 13 amino acids. The CDR3 sequence is CASSQDAYYGYTF. The CDR3 DNA reads TGTGCCAGCAGCCAAGATGCCTACTATGGCTACACCTTC.

This clone occurred once. The V call is TRBV18, the J call TRBJ1-1; 7 bases agree with TRBD1. Germline CDR1 KGHSH, CDR2 LQKENI. V lost 3 bases, J lost 4 bases, and 5 bases stayed unmatched. This CDR3 is 14 amino acids long. The CDR3 DNA follows: TGTGCCAGCTCACCCCTACAGGGGACCACTGAAGCTTTCTTT. Encoded protein: CASSPLQGTTEAFF.

This clone was counted a single time. This chain connects TRBV5-1 to TRBJ1-2, with TRBD1 as a possible D gene (5 bases). Germline-derived CDR1 and CDR2 are SGHRS and YFSETQ. The V gene lost 4 bases and the J gene lost 4 bases, with 17 bases spanning the gap. CDR3 length equals 15 residues. CDR3 sequence: CASSRRGHPFYGYTF. The CDR3 coding sequence is TGCGCCAGCAGCAGAAGAGGACACCCCTTCTATGGCTACACCTTC.

The rearrangement links TRBV5-5 to TRBJ2-7; tentatively, D is TRBD1 or TRBD2 (5 bases each). The CDR3 has 13 amino acids. Per the germline V gene, CDR1 is SGHKS and CDR2 is YYEKEE (reference sequence). The V end was cut by 5 bases, the J end by 5 bases, with 14 bases between. In nucleotides, the CDR3 is TGTGCCAGCAGGGCCGGGGCCGGCGACGAGCAGTACTTC. It yields the protein CASRAGAGDEQYF.

V usage is TRBV7-9 and J usage is TRBJ1-3; tentative D call: TRBD1 (5 bases). The V gene lost 7 bases and the J gene lost 1 base, with 20 bases spanning the gap. CDR1 SEHNR and CDR2 FQNEAQ come from the germline V gene (reference sequence). The CDR3 length is 17 residues. Here the CDR3 DNA reads TGTGCCAGCACCCACTCGGGGGTCCGGCTGTCTGGAAACACCATATATTTT. It yields the protein CASTHSGVRLSGNTIYF.

This clone was detected only a few times. The genes are TRBV11-2 and TRBJ2-7; 8 bases are a match to TRBD1. This CDR3 spans 15 amino acids. Germline CDR1 SGHAT, CDR2 FQNNGV. V was pared by 3 bases and J by 3 bases, with 7 bases of the junction left unmatched. For the CDR3, the DNA is TGTGCCAGCAGCTTTCCTGCAGGGGGCCACTACGAGCAGTACTTC. Encoded protein: CASSFPAGGHYEQYF.

CDR3 sequence reads: CASSQDEGNTEAFF. In DNA form, the CDR3 reads TGTGCCAGCAGCCAAGATGAGGGGAACACTGAAGCTTTCTTT. V is TRBV3-1 (or the pseudogene TRBV3-2) and J is TRBJ1-1; D call uncertain. Trimming removed 0 bases from V and 1 base from J, with 6 bases in between. The CDR3 runs to 14 residues. The V gene's germline CDR1 is LGHDT and CDR2 YNNKEL (reference sequence).